This is a list of T cell receptor beta chains from one sample in a study of T cells in Graves' hyperthyroidism and ophthalmopathy. TCRdb reprocessed the multiplex PCR reads via MiXCR and lists one record per CDR3 protein. The sample records 300,000 to 400,000 distinct CDR3 sequences, 15% to 20% being singletons. The sequencing input was blood. These receptors were collected from a woman in her forties or fifties with Graves' hyperthyroidism. Each CDR3 is given with its conserved first and last residue. D genes are given only for firm matches. The size entry is marked missing in some rows and otherwise reads once, few, many or a size class.

j_call	clone_size	d_call	v_call	cdr3_nt	cdr3_aa
TRBJ1-5	-	TRBD1	TRBV28	TGTGCCACCGGACAGGGGAATCAGCCCCAGCATTTT	CATGQGNQPQHF
TRBJ2-3	few	TRBD2	TRBV6-5	TGTGCCAGCAGTTACGCGGGGGGGTACACAGATACGCAGTATTTT	CASSYAGGYTDTQYF
TRBJ1-5	many	-	TRBV27	TGTGCCAGCAGAGGTCGGGTGGGCAATCAGCCCCAGCATTTT	CASRGRVGNQPQHF
TRBJ2-7	-	-	TRBV15	TGTGCCACCAGCAGAGGGGCCACCTACGAGCAGTACTTC	CATSRGATYEQYF
TRBJ2-5	many	-	TRBV4-2	TGTGCCAGCAGCCGAACCGGGACCAAGGAGACCCAGTACTTC	CASSRTGTKETQYF
TRBJ2-5	many	-	TRBV7-9	TGTGCCAGCAGCTTAGCGGTGGGCGGACAAGAGACCCAGTACTTC	CASSLAVGGQETQYF
TRBJ1-2	many	-	TRBV6-1	TGTGCCAGCAGTCCAGCCGCACAGAACTATGGCTACACCTTC	CASSPAAQNYGYTF
TRBJ2-2	few	-	TRBV20-1	TGCAGTGCTAGAGATCCGAACACCGGGGAGCTGTTTTTT	CSARDPNTGELFF
TRBJ2-5	-	-	TRBV11-2	TGTGCCAGCAGCGGGGGGCTTTTGTCTCCGCAAGAGACCCAGTACTTC	CASSGGLLSPQETQYF
TRBJ1-2	-	-	TRBV3-1	TGTGCCAGCAGCCAAGCACAGGCGGTTAGCGGCTACACCTTC	CASSQAQAVSGYTF
TRBJ2-1	many	TRBD2	TRBV5-1	TGCGCCAGCAGCTTGGAGGCTAGCGGGAGGAATGAGCAGTTCTTC	CASSLEASGRNEQFF
TRBJ1-6	-	-	TRBV20-1	TGCAGTGCTAGAAAGGCAGGGGATAATTCACCCCTCCACTTT	CSARKAGDNSPLHF
TRBJ2-2	-	TRBD2	TRBV10-3	TGTGCCATCAGGGATACGGGACTAGCGAACACCGGGGAGCTGTTTTTT	CAIRDTGLANTGELFF
TRBJ2-7	many	TRBD1	TRBV20-1	TGCAGTGCCAGGACAGGGGGTTCCTACGAGCAGTACTTC	CSARTGGSYEQYF
TRBJ2-7	many	-	TRBV11-2	TGTGCCAGCAGCTTAGCCAGTGCCAGGTCCGTCTCCTACGAGCAGTACTTC	CASSLASARSVSYEQYF
TRBJ1-4	many	-	TRBV12-3/TRBV12-4	TGTGCCAGCAGCCGGACAGCCGGAAAACTGTTTTTT	CASSRTAGKLFF
TRBJ2-6	few	TRBD1	TRBV9	TGTGCCAGCAGCGCCGACCGACAGGGTTTGTCCCCTGGGGCCAACGTCCTGACTTTC	CASSADRQGLSPGANVLTF
TRBJ2-1	once	-	TRBV11-1	TGTGCCAGCAGCCCCGAGTCCTACTCCTACAATGAGCAGTTCTTC	CASSPESYSYNEQFF
TRBJ2-5	-	-	TRBV2	TGTGCCAGCAGGCTGACTAGAGGAGAGACCCAGTACTTC	CASRLTRGETQYF
TRBJ2-7	many	-	TRBV27	TGTGCCAGCAGTTTACAGAACAGGGCGGACTACGAGCAGTACTTC	CASSLQNRADYEQYF
TRBJ2-7	-	-	TRBV4-1	TGCGCCAGCAGCCAAGGAGGAGAGTCAAACTACGAGCAGTACTTC	CASSQGGESNYEQYF
TRBJ2-1	-	TRBD2	TRBV7-9	TGTGCCAGCAGCTACGGGACTAGCGGGAGTTACGATGAGCAGTTCTTC	CASSYGTSGSYDEQFF
TRBJ2-3	many	TRBD1	TRBV28	TGTGCCAGCAGTTTAGCGGACAGGGCAAGGGATACGCAGTATTTT	CASSLADRARDTQYF
TRBJ1-2	few	TRBD1	TRBV5-1	TGCGCCAGCAGCTTGGCCGTAGGGACAGGCCCTGACTACACCTTC	CASSLAVGTGPDYTF
TRBJ1-2	many	-	TRBV2	TGTGCCAGCAGTGACCTCGAGAGATTGACAGCAAACTATGGCTACACCTTC	CASSDLERLTANYGYTF
TRBJ2-1	many	TRBD1	TRBV6-1	TGTGCCAGCAGCCCCGGACAGGGCGTTGCAAATGAGCAGTTCTTC	CASSPGQGVANEQFF
TRBJ2-4	few	-	TRBV20-1	TGCAGTGCTAGGGCTACGACAGTTAACATTCAGTACTTC	CSARATTVNIQYF
TRBJ2-2	many	TRBD2	TRBV11-2	TGTGCCAGCAGCGGGGGACTAGCGGGAGCCACCGGGGAGCTGTTTTTT	CASSGGLAGATGELFF
TRBJ2-1	-	TRBD2	TRBV29-1	TGCAGCGTTGGGACTAGCTACAATGAGCAGTTCTTC	CSVGTSYNEQFF
TRBJ2-1	-	-	TRBV6-1	TGTGCCAGCAGCCCCGACAGCGGCTCCCAGTTCTTC	CASSPDSGSQFF
TRBJ1-6	-	-	TRBV27	TGTGCCAGCAGTCCCACAGGGAATTCACCCCTCCACTTT	CASSPTGNSPLHF
TRBJ2-7	many	-	TRBV12-3/TRBV12-4	TGTGCCAGCAGCCCCTCGAGGTTGGCCTACGAGCAGTACTTC	CASSPSRLAYEQYF
TRBJ2-1	-	-	TRBV18	TGTGCCAGCTCACCACGCCTGGAAGACAATGAGCAGTTCTTC	CASSPRLEDNEQFF
TRBJ2-1	once	TRBD2	TRBV27	TGTGCCAGCAGTTTCCCCCCCGGGAAGGACCTAGTCTGGCGGGAGGACTCCTACAATGAGCAGTTCTTC	CASSFPPGKDLVWREDSYNEQFF